The clone carrying this T cell receptor (beta chain) occurred a few times. Antigen specificity is unknown. After 5'RACE with constant-segment primers, TCR alpha and TCR beta cDNA libraries carrying sample barcodes and UMIs were obtained. MiXCR, run by TCRdb on the 5' RACE reads, gives a single entry per CDR3 protein. The repertoire holds roughly 130,000 distinct CDR3 sequences, with around 6.3% as singletons. The data originate from a study of T-cell memory formation after mild COVID-19. Study background: Largely donor-specific TCR clusters were found. Findings and limits, study-wide: Day 37-peaking second-wave clones had unconfirmed SARS-CoV-2 specificity. Day 15 to 85 contractors were CD4/CD8 balanced; later expanders leaned CD4+.

The TCR originated in an adult woman who had mild COVID-19 (a few samples of this study predate the infection). Cell type and time point are not known. The sequencing input was PBMCs or a T cell subset sorted from them (not recorded which).

The CDR3 sequence: CASSYSGLAGNTGELFF. CDR3 in DNA: TGTGCCAGCAGTTATTCGGGTTTAGCGGGGAACACCGGGGAGCTGTTTTTT. V and J are TRBV6-5 and TRBJ2-2; 7 bases map to TRBD2. V lost 3 bases, J lost 1 base, and 8 bases stayed unmatched. Per germline, CDR1 MNHEY and CDR2 SVGAGI. The CDR3 runs to 17 residues.